These T cell receptor beta chains were read from a single sample in a study of blood T cells in healthy people across ages. Each CDR3 protein gets one entry after TCRdb re-called the 5' RACE reads with MiXCR. In the table there are 2 million or so distinct CDR3 sequences, just under 50% of which are singletons. Input material: blood. All receptors come from a woman in her thirties or forties in good health. The CDR3 runs from the conserved cysteine through the conserved F or W. A D gene is named only where the DNA matches it firmly. Not all rows give a size; the values are once, few, many and, for expanded clones, a class.

V: TRBV29-1
D: TRBD2
size: .
J: TRBJ2-7
DNA: TGCAGCGTACTAGCGGGCGACGAGCAGTACTTC
CDR3: CSVLAGDEQYF

V: TRBV20-1
D: .
size: few
J: TRBJ2-5
DNA: TGCAGTGCCACCCGACCGACAGTGTACCAAGAGACCCAGTACTTC
CDR3: CSATRPTVYQETQYF

V: TRBV27
D: .
size: .
J: TRBJ1-1
DNA: TGTGCCAGGGGGGAATACACTGAAGCTTTCTTT
CDR3: CARGEYTEAFF

V: TRBV4-1
D: .
size: .
J: TRBJ2-5
DNA: TGCGCCAGCAGCCAAGATGGGGGTGGGGGAATTCAAGAGACCCAGTACTTC
CDR3: CASSQDGGGGIQETQYF

V: TRBV4-3
D: TRBD2
size: few
J: TRBJ2-1
DNA: TGCGCCAGCAGCCCCAGGACTAGCGGGGACGATGAGCAGTTCTTC
CDR3: CASSPRTSGDDEQFF

V: TRBV7-9
D: .
size: .
J: TRBJ2-5
DNA: TGTGCCAGCAGCTTCCCGACGGACGCCCAAGAGACCCAGTACTTC
CDR3: CASSFPTDAQETQYF

V: TRBV4-2
D: TRBD2
size: .
J: TRBJ2-1
DNA: TGTGCCAGCAGCCAAGCTAGCGGGGGGGTTAATGAGCAGTTCTTC
CDR3: CASSQASGGVNEQFF

V: TRBV20-1
D: .
size: many
J: TRBJ2-3
DNA: TGCAGTGCCAGACAGGGCACAGATACGCAGTATTTT
CDR3: CSARQGTDTQYF

V: TRBV24-1
D: .
size: .
J: TRBJ2-7
DNA: TGTGCCACCAGTGACCACGACTACGAGCAGTACTTC
CDR3: CATSDHDYEQYF

V: TRBV7-2
D: .
size: .
J: TRBJ2-4
DNA: TGTGCCAGCAGCTTAGAGGCGACTACACTAGCCAAAAGCATTCAGTACTTC
CDR3: CASSLEATTLAKSIQYF

V: TRBV28
D: TRBD1
size: .
J: TRBJ1-5
DNA: TGTGCCAGCAATCTTCAGGGGGCGGGAAGCAATCAGCCCCAGCATTTT
CDR3: CASNLQGAGSNQPQHF

V: TRBV7-9
D: .
size: many
J: TRBJ2-1
DNA: TGTGCCAGCAGTCTTAGGAGGGGGACTCGTAATGAGCAGTTCTTC
CDR3: CASSLRRGTRNEQFF

V: TRBV5-1
D: .
size: few
J: TRBJ2-1
DNA: TGCGCCAGCAGCTGGTACGGGGACAATGAGCAGTTCTTC
CDR3: CASSWYGDNEQFF

V: TRBV6-2/TRBV6-3
D: .
size: .
J: TRBJ2-5
DNA: TGTGCCAGCAGTCTGAAACTGGACAGCCCTACTGAGACCCAGTACTTC
CDR3: CASSLKLDSPTETQYF

V: TRBV12-3/TRBV12-4
D: .
size: .
J: TRBJ1-2
DNA: TGTGCCAGCAGTTTAGGAGTGGAAGGGGCTAGCCCCACCTTC
CDR3: CASSLGVEGASPTF

V: TRBV10-3
D: .
size: .
J: TRBJ2-2
DNA: TGTGCCATCAAGGGATCGCGGCAGAACACCGGGGAGCTGTTTTTT
CDR3: CAIKGSRQNTGELFF

V: TRBV5-1
D: .
size: few
J: TRBJ2-7
DNA: TGCGCCAGCAGCTTGGTGGCAGGGTACGGCCACGAGCAGTACTTC
CDR3: CASSLVAGYGHEQYF

V: TRBV6-5
D: TRBD1
size: once
J: TRBJ2-1
DNA: TGTGCCAGCAGATCAATCGACAGGGTAGGCAATGAGCAGTTCTTC
CDR3: CASRSIDRVGNEQFF

V: TRBV4-3
D: .
size: .
J: TRBJ1-5
DNA: TGCGCCAGCAGCCAAGATCCCGGTGGGAGGCCCCAGCATTTT
CDR3: CASSQDPGGRPQHF

V: TRBV6-5
D: .
size: .
J: TRBJ1-2
DNA: TGTGCCAGCAGTTATTGGGTTGAGTTTACGGGGGCTGGCTATGGCTACACCTTC
CDR3: CASSYWVEFTGAGYGYTF

V: TRBV20-1
D: .
size: few
J: TRBJ2-1
DNA: TGCAGTGCTAGCCCCCAGGGGTTCGATGAGCAGTTCTTC
CDR3: CSASPQGFDEQFF

V: TRBV4-3
D: TRBD2
size: .
J: TRBJ2-1
DNA: TGCGCCAGCAGCCAAGACTGGCTAGCGGGGGGGCGTTACAATGAGCAGTTCTTC
CDR3: CASSQDWLAGGRYNEQFF

V: TRBV7-3
D: .
size: .
J: TRBJ2-1
DNA: TGTGCCAGCAGCTCTCGGGGGCGGGGAGGGCAGTTCTTC
CDR3: CASSSRGRGGQFF

V: TRBV12-5
D: .
size: once
J: TRBJ1-2
DNA: TGTGCTAGTGGTTTGGTAGGAGCCAGCTATGGCTACACCTTC
CDR3: CASGLVGASYGYTF

V: TRBV20-1
D: .
size: .
J: TRBJ1-5
DNA: TGCAGTGCCCCATCGGCCGGGCTGGGCAATCAGCCCCAGCATTTT
CDR3: CSAPSAGLGNQPQHF

V: TRBV10-3
D: TRBD2
size: .
J: TRBJ2-5
DNA: TGTGCCATCAGGACCCACGGACTAGCGGGCAATGAGCAGTACTTC
CDR3: CAIRTHGLAGNEQYF

V: TRBV4-3
D: .
size: .
J: TRBJ2-5
DNA: TGCGCCAGCAGCCAAGAGGGTCAGGGTAGTTTTGAGACCCAGTACTTC
CDR3: CASSQEGQGSFETQYF

V: TRBV3-1
D: TRBD2
size: .
J: TRBJ2-1
DNA: TGTGCCAGCAGCCAAGATACCGGGACTAGATACCGCAGTGAGCAGTTCTTC
CDR3: CASSQDTGTRYRSEQFF

V: TRBV20-1
D: TRBD1
size: .
J: TRBJ1-6
DNA: TGCAGTGCCTACGGACAGGGAAGGTATAATTCACCCCTCCACTTT
CDR3: CSAYGQGRYNSPLHF

V: TRBV6-1
D: .
size: .
J: TRBJ2-3
DNA: TGTGCCAGCAGCCCTAGGGCAGGCCGAGCGACCCCAACAGATACGCAGTATTTT
CDR3: CASSPRAGRATPTDTQYF

V: TRBV10-3
D: .
size: .
J: TRBJ2-7
DNA: TGTGCCACCGGGACACAGGGTCGAGACGAGCAGTACTTC
CDR3: CATGTQGRDEQYF

V: TRBV6-6
D: TRBD1
size: .
J: TRBJ2-3
DNA: TGTGCCAGCAATCCACAGGGGGGTCTCACAGGTACGCAGTATTTT
CDR3: CASNPQGGLTGTQYF

V: TRBV7-2
D: .
size: few
J: TRBJ2-3
DNA: TGTGCCAGCAGCTTAGGAAGAACCGGGGACACAGATACGCAGTATTTT
CDR3: CASSLGRTGDTDTQYF

V: TRBV20-1
D: TRBD2
size: .
J: TRBJ2-1
DNA: TGCAGTGCTAGCCCCCAACTAGCGGTGGGGTCCAATGAGCAGTTCTTC
CDR3: CSASPQLAVGSNEQFF

V: TRBV20-1
D: TRBD2
size: .
J: TRBJ2-4
DNA: TGCAGTGCTTTAGCGGGGGGGGATAAAAACATTCAGTACTTC
CDR3: CSALAGGDKNIQYF

V: TRBV7-9
D: .
size: .
J: TRBJ1-1
DNA: TGTGCCAGCAGCTTAGTTTTGGGCCAGAACACTGAAGCTTTCTTT
CDR3: CASSLVLGQNTEAFF

V: TRBV27
D: TRBD1
size: few
J: TRBJ1-2
DNA: TGTGCCAGCAGAGCGGGACAGGGACTCTATGGCTACACCTTC
CDR3: CASRAGQGLYGYTF

V: TRBV3-1
D: .
size: .
J: TRBJ2-1
DNA: TGTGCCAGCAGCCAAGCTAGACCGGGGCGAGACTCCTACAATGAGCAGTTCTTC
CDR3: CASSQARPGRDSYNEQFF

V: TRBV12-3/TRBV12-4
D: TRBD2
size: .
J: TRBJ2-4
DNA: TGTGCCAGCAGTCCCATAGCGGGGGTAGCCAAAACCATTCAGTACTTC
CDR3: CASSPIAGVAKTIQYF

V: TRBV19
D: TRBD2
size: .
J: TRBJ2-3
DNA: TGTGCCAGTAGGGTTACTAGCGGGGTTGATACGCAGTATTTT
CDR3: CASRVTSGVDTQYF

V: TRBV15
D: .
size: few
J: TRBJ2-7
DNA: TGTGCCACCAGCGGGGGGATCCGGGACGCAACATACGAGCAGTACTTC
CDR3: CATSGGIRDATYEQYF

V: TRBV20-1
D: .
size: .
J: TRBJ2-1
DNA: TGCAGTGCTAGAGAGCGGACAGTGACCTACAATGAGCAGTTCTTC
CDR3: CSARERTVTYNEQFF

V: TRBV3-1
D: .
size: few
J: TRBJ2-3
DNA: TGTGCCAGCAGCCCCCCCCGGCTCTCTCCTAGCACAGATACGCAGTATTTT
CDR3: CASSPPRLSPSTDTQYF

V: TRBV4-2
D: .
size: few
J: TRBJ2-1
DNA: TGTGCCAGCAGCCAGACCCGGCACGGTGAGCAGTTCTTC
CDR3: CASSQTRHGEQFF

V: TRBV5-1
D: .
size: .
J: TRBJ1-1
DNA: TGCGCCAGCAGCTTGGGACACGCGTCCTCTAACACTGAAGCTTTCTTT
CDR3: CASSLGHASSNTEAFF

V: TRBV12-3/TRBV12-4
D: .
size: .
J: TRBJ2-3
DNA: TGTGCCACCCTGGAAGGAGATACGCAGTATTTT
CDR3: CATLEGDTQYF

V: TRBV10-3
D: .
size: few
J: TRBJ1-5
DNA: TGTGCCATCAGTGAAAGAGATAGCAATCAGCCCCAGCATTTT
CDR3: CAISERDSNQPQHF